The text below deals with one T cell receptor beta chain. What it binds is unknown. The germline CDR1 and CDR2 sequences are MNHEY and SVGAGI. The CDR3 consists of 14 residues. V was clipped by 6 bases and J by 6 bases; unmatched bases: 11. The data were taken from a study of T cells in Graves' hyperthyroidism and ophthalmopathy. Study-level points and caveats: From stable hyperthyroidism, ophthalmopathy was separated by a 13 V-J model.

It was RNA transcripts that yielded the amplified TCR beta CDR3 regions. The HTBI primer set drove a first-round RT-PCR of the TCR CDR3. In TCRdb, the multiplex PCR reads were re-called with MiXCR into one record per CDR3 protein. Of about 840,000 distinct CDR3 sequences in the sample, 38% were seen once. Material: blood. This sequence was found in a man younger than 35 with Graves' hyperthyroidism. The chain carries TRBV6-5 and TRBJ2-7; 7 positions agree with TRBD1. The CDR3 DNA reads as TGTGCCAGCAGACTCTCGACAGGGTGGGGCGAGCAGTACTTC. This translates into CASRLSTGWGEQYF.